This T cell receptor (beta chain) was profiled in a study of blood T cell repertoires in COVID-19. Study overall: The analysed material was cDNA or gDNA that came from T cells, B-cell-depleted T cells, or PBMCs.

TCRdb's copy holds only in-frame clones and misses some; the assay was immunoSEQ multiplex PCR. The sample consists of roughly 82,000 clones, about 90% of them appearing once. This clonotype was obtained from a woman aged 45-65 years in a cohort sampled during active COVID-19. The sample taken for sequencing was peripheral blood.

In DNA form, the CDR3 reads TGTGCCAGCAGTCGACAGGGTGCATCTAGCTCCTACAATGAGCAGTTCTTC. The encoded protein is CASSRQGASSSYNEQFF. The rearrangement uses TRBV6-7 and TRBJ2-1; TRBD1 aligns across 7 bases. TRBV6-7 is labeled an ORF, and its function is uncertain. This CDR3 region has 17 residues. J was trimmed by 0 bases and V by 5 bases; bases with no gene match: 10.